The clone carrying this T cell receptor beta chain was seen only once. These data belong to a study of blood T cell repertoires in COVID-19. Study overall: Collection of acute and convalescent COVID-19 samples took place in the United States, Italy and Spain. In each case, the material was cDNA or gDNA derived from T cells, B-cell-depleted T cells, or PBMCs.

In the original workflow: Researchers report that nucleated cell counts were estimated from reference gene primer amplification. Assay: immunoSEQ multiplex PCR; the TCRdb copy retains only in-frame clones and omits some. That table is the source of V, J and clone size, and D and trimming were worked out from the DNA. The sample contains fewer than 200,000 clones, 88% of which appear only once. The CDR3 is 14 residues long. V trimming: 4 bases; J trimming: 5 bases; junction bases outside the gene matches: 7. Germline assignment: CDR1 SGHNT and CDR2 YYREEE (reference sequence). The chain links TRBV5-4 to TRBJ1-1; 8 nucleotides match TRBD1. Sequenced input: peripheral blood. This receptor was taken from a man between 60 and 70 years old with acute or convalescent COVID-19. CDR3 region: CASSTGQGRTEAFF. The DNA of the CDR3 is TGTGCCAGCAGCACCGGACAGGGCCGAACTGAAGCTTTCTTT.